Below, one T cell receptor beta chain is given with its context. The sample belongs to a study of cytomegalovirus exposure and HLA in healthy donors. Sampled while nominally healthy, donors likely had unrecorded immune exposures. Primers included in the PCR were 60 Vbeta and 13 Jbeta primers. Here immunoSEQ multiplex PCR was the method, and the copy in TCRdb shows in-frame clones only, minus some. The top ten hold approximately 1.5% of the sample, which has about 170,000 clones, 77% seen once. The CDR3 has 17 residues. V was clipped by 4 bases and J by 2 bases, with 19 bases between them. CDR1 is SGDLS, CDR2 YYNGEE, per germline.

The clonotype comes from a woman in her 30s in good health and CMV-seropositive. The material sequenced was PBMCs. The V and J genes are TRBV9 and TRBJ1-3; D not certain. CDR3 sequence reads: CASSPITGRGAGNTIYF. The CDR3 DNA reads TGTGCCAGCAGCCCGATTACGGGCCGGGGAGCTGGAAACACCATATATTTT.